The rows below give T cell receptor beta chains drawn from one sample of a study of T cell repertoires in cytomegalovirus infection. MiXCR, run by TCRdb on the reads, gives a single entry per CDR3 protein. This sample has 830,000 or so distinct CDR3 sequences, with approximately 30% found just once. No antigen has been identified for these receptors. Sequencing was performed on cultured CD8+ T cells from PBMCs, taken from culture after CMV antigen stimulation. The receptors derive from a human donor in good health (CMV status not recorded). Some clones in this sample may be carry-over from other donors' samples. CDR3s include the opening cysteine and the closing phenylalanine or tryptophan. The order of the fields is clone size, J gene, V gene, D gene, CDR3 DNA, CDR3 protein. The D gene is left open where the match is weak. Clone size is shown for a subset of rows, as once, few, many or a class of expanded clone.

abundance: -
j_gene: TRBJ2-7
v_gene: TRBV20-1
d_gene: TRBD1
CDR3nt: TGCAGTGCTTCTCTTTATGTGACAGGGAGCTACGAGCAGTACTTC
CDR3aa: CSASLYVTGSYEQYF

abundance: few
j_gene: TRBJ1-1
v_gene: TRBV5-6
d_gene: -
CDR3nt: TGTGCCAGCAGCGAAGACGGACTGGGGAACACTGAAGCTTTCTTT
CDR3aa: CASSEDGLGNTEAFF

abundance: -
j_gene: TRBJ2-3
v_gene: TRBV15
d_gene: -
CDR3nt: TGTGCCACCAGCAGAGATGTTGGGCAACCGAGCACAGATACGCAGTATTTT
CDR3aa: CATSRDVGQPSTDTQYF

abundance: many
j_gene: TRBJ2-3
v_gene: TRBV7-6
d_gene: -
CDR3nt: TGTGCCAGCAGCTTAATGGGGGCCTGGACAGATACGCAGTATTTT
CDR3aa: CASSLMGAWTDTQYF

abundance: -
j_gene: TRBJ2-3
v_gene: TRBV3-1
d_gene: TRBD1
CDR3nt: TGTGCCAGCAGCCAAGTGGTATTAGGGGGCTTTCCACCCAGCACAGATACGCAGTATTTT
CDR3aa: CASSQVVLGGFPPSTDTQYF

abundance: many
j_gene: TRBJ2-7
v_gene: TRBV7-6
d_gene: -
CDR3nt: TGTGCCAGCAGCTTAGCTTGGGGGGATCTGTCGACTGGGGAGCAGTACTTC
CDR3aa: CASSLAWGDLSTGEQYF

abundance: -
j_gene: TRBJ1-2
v_gene: TRBV20-1
d_gene: TRBD1
CDR3nt: TGCAGTGCAAGAGAGGCCAGGGGGCGCGGCTATGGCTACACCTTC
CDR3aa: CSAREARGRGYGYTF

abundance: -
j_gene: TRBJ2-7
v_gene: TRBV5-6
d_gene: -
CDR3nt: TGTGCCAGCAGCTTGGAGGACACCGGGATGGAGCAGTACTTC
CDR3aa: CASSLEDTGMEQYF

abundance: -
j_gene: TRBJ2-1
v_gene: TRBV7-9
d_gene: -
CDR3nt: TGTGCCAGCAGCCCTACTCTGGCATACAATGAGCAGTTCTTC
CDR3aa: CASSPTLAYNEQFF

abundance: -
j_gene: TRBJ1-1
v_gene: TRBV14
d_gene: -
CDR3nt: TGTGCCAGCAGCAAGGGACCTGGTAAATACTCTGAAGCTTTCTTT
CDR3aa: CASSKGPGKYSEAFF

abundance: many
j_gene: TRBJ1-1
v_gene: TRBV25-1
d_gene: -
CDR3nt: TGTGCCAGCAGCGTAGGAGTGAACACTGAAGCTTTCTTT
CDR3aa: CASSVGVNTEAFF

abundance: -
j_gene: TRBJ1-5
v_gene: TRBV27
d_gene: TRBD1
CDR3nt: TGTGCCAGCAGCCTCGGGACAGAGAATCAGCCCCAGCATTTT
CDR3aa: CASSLGTENQPQHF

abundance: -
j_gene: TRBJ1-2
v_gene: TRBV5-1
d_gene: -
CDR3nt: TGCGCCAGCAGCCCTGAACAGGGTGGCTACACCTTC
CDR3aa: CASSPEQGGYTF

abundance: few
j_gene: TRBJ1-1
v_gene: TRBV6-1
d_gene: TRBD1
CDR3nt: TGTGCCAGCATCATGGGACAGTATGCTTTCTTT
CDR3aa: CASIMGQYAFF

abundance: -
j_gene: TRBJ2-1
v_gene: TRBV6-5
d_gene: -
CDR3nt: TGTACCAGCAGTTATCAGGACACTTACAATGAGCAGTTCTTC
CDR3aa: CTSSYQDTYNEQFF

abundance: few
j_gene: TRBJ1-6
v_gene: TRBV6-6
d_gene: TRBD1
CDR3nt: TGTGCCAGCAGTCCGGGACAGGCAATCAATTCACCCCTCCACTTT
CDR3aa: CASSPGQAINSPLHF

abundance: -
j_gene: TRBJ2-2
v_gene: TRBV19
d_gene: -
CDR3nt: TGTGCCAGTAGTATAAAGGGGACCGCCGGGGAGCTGTTTTTT
CDR3aa: CASSIKGTAGELFF

abundance: -
j_gene: TRBJ2-5
v_gene: TRBV7-9
d_gene: -
CDR3nt: TGTGCCAGCAGCTACGAGGACCGGGGGGAGACCCAGTACTTC
CDR3aa: CASSYEDRGETQYF

abundance: -
j_gene: TRBJ1-1
v_gene: TRBV10-3
d_gene: -
CDR3nt: TGTGCCACCCTACGGGATGACCGTGAAGCTTTCTTT
CDR3aa: CATLRDDREAFF

abundance: -
j_gene: TRBJ1-1
v_gene: TRBV5-1
d_gene: -
CDR3nt: TGCGCCAGCAGCTTGGAGGGGGTCTTCCCATCGAACACTGAAGCTTTCTTT
CDR3aa: CASSLEGVFPSNTEAFF

abundance: -
j_gene: TRBJ1-2
v_gene: TRBV6-2/TRBV6-3
d_gene: -
CDR3nt: TGTGCCAGCAGTTACTCGATCGGCTACACCTTC
CDR3aa: CASSYSIGYTF

abundance: many
j_gene: TRBJ1-4
v_gene: TRBV4-1
d_gene: TRBD1
CDR3nt: TGCGCCAGCAGCCGGGACAGACTCACTGAAAAACTGTTTTTT
CDR3aa: CASSRDRLTEKLFF

abundance: -
j_gene: TRBJ1-6
v_gene: TRBV20-1
d_gene: TRBD1
CDR3nt: TGCAGTGCTAGAGATCGGGTGACAGGGGTACTATCCTCACCCCTCCACTTT
CDR3aa: CSARDRVTGVLSSPLHF

abundance: -
j_gene: TRBJ1-2
v_gene: TRBV5-5
d_gene: -
CDR3nt: TGTGCCAGCAGCTCGGGACGGGTCTATGGCTACACCTTC
CDR3aa: CASSSGRVYGYTF

abundance: -
j_gene: TRBJ2-4
v_gene: TRBV7-8
d_gene: TRBD1
CDR3nt: TGTGCCAGCAGCGGGGACAGGGGTCTAGCCAAAAACATTCAGTACTTC
CDR3aa: CASSGDRGLAKNIQYF

abundance: -
j_gene: TRBJ2-2
v_gene: TRBV9
d_gene: -
CDR3nt: TGTGCCAGCAGCTCCCAAGGGGGGGACACCGGGGAGCTGTTTTTT
CDR3aa: CASSSQGGDTGELFF

abundance: -
j_gene: TRBJ1-2
v_gene: TRBV2
d_gene: -
CDR3nt: TGTGCCAGTCGGGACCTCTATGGCTACACCTTC
CDR3aa: CASRDLYGYTF

abundance: -
j_gene: TRBJ2-1
v_gene: TRBV12-3/TRBV12-4
d_gene: TRBD2
CDR3nt: TGTGCCAGCACCGCCGGGACTAGCGCGTACAATGAGCAGTTCTTC
CDR3aa: CASTAGTSAYNEQFF

abundance: many
j_gene: TRBJ2-1
v_gene: TRBV7-2
d_gene: TRBD2
CDR3nt: TGTGCCAGCAGGGTAGCGGGAATCTCCTACAATGAGCAGTTCTTC
CDR3aa: CASRVAGISYNEQFF

abundance: -
j_gene: TRBJ1-5
v_gene: TRBV12-3/TRBV12-4
d_gene: -
CDR3nt: TGTGCCAGCAGTTTGGGAGACCATCAGCCCCAGCATTTT
CDR3aa: CASSLGDHQPQHF

abundance: -
j_gene: TRBJ2-7
v_gene: TRBV4-1
d_gene: -
CDR3nt: TGCGCCAGCAGCCAAGGGGGGATTGGCTACGAGCAGTACTTC
CDR3aa: CASSQGGIGYEQYF

abundance: few
j_gene: TRBJ1-1
v_gene: TRBV7-6
d_gene: -
CDR3nt: TGTGCCAGCAGCTTAAGCCAGATTGGGGACACTGAAGCTTTCTTT
CDR3aa: CASSLSQIGDTEAFF

abundance: -
j_gene: TRBJ2-7
v_gene: TRBV6-6
d_gene: -
CDR3nt: TGTGCCAGCAGCCACACCCCCAGGGATGGCGAGCAGTACTTC
CDR3aa: CASSHTPRDGEQYF

abundance: -
j_gene: TRBJ2-4
v_gene: TRBV20-1
d_gene: -
CDR3nt: TGCAGTGCTAGAGAGTTGGTCTGGGGCATTCAGTACTTC
CDR3aa: CSARELVWGIQYF

abundance: -
j_gene: TRBJ1-5
v_gene: TRBV12-3/TRBV12-4
d_gene: -
CDR3nt: TGTGCCAGCAGTTTAATCTGGGATGACAATCAGCCCCAGCATTTT
CDR3aa: CASSLIWDDNQPQHF

abundance: -
j_gene: TRBJ1-3
v_gene: TRBV29-1
d_gene: -
CDR3nt: TGCAGCGTTGAAAGGCCAGGGAATGGAAACACCATATATTTT
CDR3aa: CSVERPGNGNTIYF

abundance: -
j_gene: TRBJ2-1
v_gene: TRBV4-3
d_gene: -
CDR3nt: TGCGCCAGCAGCCAAGAAGGGTTAGGCGATGAGCAGTTCTTC
CDR3aa: CASSQEGLGDEQFF

abundance: -
j_gene: TRBJ1-2
v_gene: TRBV6-5
d_gene: TRBD1
CDR3nt: TGTGCCAGCAGTTCCCTTCCAGGGGGTGTCGATGGCTACACCTTC
CDR3aa: CASSSLPGGVDGYTF

abundance: many
j_gene: TRBJ2-5
v_gene: TRBV12-3/TRBV12-4
d_gene: -
CDR3nt: TGTGCCAGCAGTCCGTACCAGGGGCGAGGGGAGACCCAGTACTTC
CDR3aa: CASSPYQGRGETQYF

abundance: -
j_gene: TRBJ1-3
v_gene: TRBV27
d_gene: -
CDR3nt: TGTGCCAGCAGACAGGGTCTCGCTGGAAACACCATATATTTT
CDR3aa: CASRQGLAGNTIYF

abundance: -
j_gene: TRBJ1-1
v_gene: TRBV7-8
d_gene: -
CDR3nt: TGTGCCAGCAGCTTAGGTGGGGGGTCGACAGCTTTCTTT
CDR3aa: CASSLGGGSTAFF

abundance: few
j_gene: TRBJ2-7
v_gene: TRBV27
d_gene: -
CDR3nt: TGTGCCAGCAGTTTGAGGAAGAATGGGTACGAGCAGTACTTC
CDR3aa: CASSLRKNGYEQYF

abundance: few
j_gene: TRBJ2-1
v_gene: TRBV12-5
d_gene: TRBD2
CDR3nt: TGTGCTAGTGGTTTAAGAGCGGGGGGCCTATACAATGAGCAGTTCTTC
CDR3aa: CASGLRAGGLYNEQFF

abundance: -
j_gene: TRBJ1-1
v_gene: TRBV2
d_gene: -
CDR3nt: TGTGCCAGCAGTGACCCATTCAGGGCTGAAGCTTTCTTT
CDR3aa: CASSDPFRAEAFF

abundance: -
j_gene: TRBJ2-5
v_gene: TRBV7-9
d_gene: -
CDR3nt: TGTGCCAGCAGTTTCCCGGGCCCTGAGGAGACCCAGTACTTC
CDR3aa: CASSFPGPEETQYF